These 2 T cell receptor beta chains share one sample of origin, sequenced in a study of Ad26.COV2.S vaccination and SARS-CoV-2 variants. As for treatment: some 19 received Ad26.COV2.S at low or high dose, single or two shots; roughly five received placebo; per-sample allocation not given. Repertoires come from day 63 after the first vaccine or placebo injection. Sequenced by immunoSEQ multiplex PCR; TCRdb stores in-frame clones only, minus some. This sample yields about 680,000 clones, of which more than 80% are seen a single time; about 1.5% belongs to the top ten. The sequencing used peripheral blood, collected in a trial of Ad26.COV2.S vaccine versus placebo. The receptors come from a person aged 18-60 years who received the Ad26.COV2.S COVID-19 vaccine or a placebo.

The chain is built from TRBV6-5 and TRBJ1-3; TRBD1 is a possible D gene (5 bases). Per the germline V gene, CDR1 is MNHEY and CDR2 is SVGAGI. Trimming removed 0 bases at V and 7 bases at J, with 13 bases between. The length of the CDR3 is 15 residues. DNA for the CDR3: TGTGCCAGCAGTTACTCGGGGGAGAACGAGAACACCATATATTTT. Translated, it gives CASSYSGENENTIYF.

J is TRBJ1-1 and V is TRBV6-5, with TRBD1 matching 10 bases. This CDR3 comprises 15 residues. Germline lookup yields CDR1 MNHEY and CDR2 SVGAGI. V shed 6 bases, J shed 3 bases, and the junction held 7 bases outside the gene matches. In DNA form, the CDR3 reads TGTGCCAGCAGCGACGGACAGGGGGGGGACACTGAAGCTTTCTTT. Translation gives CASSDGQGGDTEAFF.